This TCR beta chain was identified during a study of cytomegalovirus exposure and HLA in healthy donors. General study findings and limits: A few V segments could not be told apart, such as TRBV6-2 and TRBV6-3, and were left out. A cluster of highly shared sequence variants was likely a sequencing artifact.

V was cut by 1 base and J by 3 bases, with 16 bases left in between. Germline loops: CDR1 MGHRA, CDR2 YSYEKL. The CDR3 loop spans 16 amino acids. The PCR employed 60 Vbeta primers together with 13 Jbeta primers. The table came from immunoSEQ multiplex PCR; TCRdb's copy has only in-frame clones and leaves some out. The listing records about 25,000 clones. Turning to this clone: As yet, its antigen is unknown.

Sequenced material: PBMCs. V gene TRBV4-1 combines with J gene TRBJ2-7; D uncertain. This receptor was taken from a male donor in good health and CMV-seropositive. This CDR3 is CASSQGAFGSYYEQYF. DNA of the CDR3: TGCGCCAGCAGCCAAGGGGCTTTCGGTTCTTACTACGAGCAGTACTTC.